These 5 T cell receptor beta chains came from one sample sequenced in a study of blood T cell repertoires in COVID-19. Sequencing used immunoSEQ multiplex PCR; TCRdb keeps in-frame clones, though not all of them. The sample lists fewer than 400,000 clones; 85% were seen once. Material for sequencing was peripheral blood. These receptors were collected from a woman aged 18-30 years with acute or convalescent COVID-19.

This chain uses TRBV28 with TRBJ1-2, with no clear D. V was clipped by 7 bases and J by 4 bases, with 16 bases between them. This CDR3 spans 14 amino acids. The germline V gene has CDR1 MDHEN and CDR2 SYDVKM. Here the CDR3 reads CASTSAAGIYGYTF. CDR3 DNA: TGTGCCAGCACCTCCGCTGCAGGAATCTATGGCTACACCTTC.

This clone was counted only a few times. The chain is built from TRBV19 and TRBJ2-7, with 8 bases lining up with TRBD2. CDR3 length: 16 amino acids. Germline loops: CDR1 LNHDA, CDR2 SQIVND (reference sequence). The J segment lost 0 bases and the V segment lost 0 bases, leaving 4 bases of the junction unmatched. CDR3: CASSIEGGTSSYEQYF. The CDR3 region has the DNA TGTGCCAGTAGTATAGAAGGTGGGACTAGCTCCTACGAGCAGTACTTC.

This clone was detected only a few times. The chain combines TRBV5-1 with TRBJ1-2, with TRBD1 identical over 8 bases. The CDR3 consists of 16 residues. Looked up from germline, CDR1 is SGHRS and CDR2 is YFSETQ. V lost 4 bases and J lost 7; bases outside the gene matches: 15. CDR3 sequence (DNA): TGCGCCAGCAGCCAGGACCCGACAGGGGATAGGGGTGGCTACACCTTC. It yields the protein CASSQDPTGDRGGYTF.

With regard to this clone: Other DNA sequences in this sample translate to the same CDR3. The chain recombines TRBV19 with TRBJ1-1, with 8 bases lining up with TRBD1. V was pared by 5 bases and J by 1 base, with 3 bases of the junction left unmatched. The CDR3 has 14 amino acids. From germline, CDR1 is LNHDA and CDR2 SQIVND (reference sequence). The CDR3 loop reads CASSLGTGNTEAFF. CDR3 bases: TGTGCCAGTAGTTTAGGGACAGGGAACACTGAAGCTTTCTTT.

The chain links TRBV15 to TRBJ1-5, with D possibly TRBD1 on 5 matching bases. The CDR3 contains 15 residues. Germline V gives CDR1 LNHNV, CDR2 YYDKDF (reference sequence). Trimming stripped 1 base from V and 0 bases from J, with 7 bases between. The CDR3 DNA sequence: TGTGCCACCAGCAGAGCGACAGTTAGCAATCAGCCCCAGCATTTT. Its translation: CATSRATVSNQPQHF. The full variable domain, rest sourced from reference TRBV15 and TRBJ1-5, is DAMVIQNPRYQVTQFGKPVTLSCSQTLNHNVMYWYQQKSSQAPKLLFHYYDKDFNNEADTPDNFQSRRPNTSFCFLDIRSPGLGDTAMYLCATSRATVSNQPQHFGDGTRLSIL.